These 3 T cell receptor beta chains share one sample of origin, sequenced in a study of T cells after yellow fever vaccination. TCRdb itself ran the 5' RACE reads through MiXCR, one entry per CDR3 protein. This table holds around 300,000 distinct CDR3 sequences, 10% to 15% found once. Specimen: CD4+ T cells sorted from PBMCs, collected 45 days after the yellow fever booster vaccination. Receptors were obtained from a man aged 25-45 years who received the YFV17D yellow fever vaccine.

The V gene is TRBV7-9, the J gene TRBJ2-1; TRBD2 matches at 10 bases. The V gene's germline CDR1 is SEHNR and CDR2 FQNEAQ (reference sequence). This CDR3 has 15 residues. Trimming removed 5 bases from V and 4 bases from J; junction bases left unmatched: 5. In DNA, the CDR3 is TGTGCCAGCAGCGAACCGGGACTAGCGTACAATGAGCAGTTCTTC. Its translation: CASSEPGLAYNEQFF.

The chain has TRBV18 and TRBJ2-7, with D tentatively TRBD2 (5 bases). Germline assignment: CDR1 KGHSH and CDR2 LQKENI. V was cut by 4 bases and J by 5 bases, with 15 bases left in between. The CDR3 has 14 residues. The CDR3 spells CASSLTGGPNEQYF. CDR3 in DNA: TGTGCCAGCTCACTGACTGGCGGGCCCAACGAGCAGTACTTC.

This sequence joins TRBV7-3 and TRBJ2-1; D gene uncertain. V was cut by 5 bases and J by 10 bases, with 9 bases left in between. This CDR3 region has 11 residues. Germline V gene sequence: CDR1 SGHTA, CDR2 FQGTGA. CDR3 sequence reads: CASSETGEQFF. The CDR3 DNA sequence: TGTGCCAGCAGCGAGACCGGCGAGCAGTTCTTC. The complete variable domain, with remaining parts taken from reference TRBV7-3 and TRBJ2-1, reads GAGVSQTPSNKVTEKGKYVELRCDPISGHTALYWYRQSLGQGPEFLIYFQGTGAADDSGLPNDRFFAVRPEGSVSTLKIQRTERGDSAVYLCASSETGEQFFGPGTRLTVL.